This T cell receptor (beta chain) is drawn from a study of T cell changes during pregnancy in multiple sclerosis. Generated by immunoSEQ multiplex PCR, the TCRdb table keeps only in-frame clones and is missing some. This table has tens of thousands of clones, roughly nine tenths appearing once. The CDR3 runs 14 residues. J lost 8 bases, V lost 2 bases, and 7 bases had no gene match. Germline-derived CDR1 and CDR2 are MGHRA and YSYEKL. The receptor comes from a female donor in good health, enrolled as a control in a pregnancy study. The sequences come from peripheral blood, collected after pregnancy. The V call is TRBV4-1, the J call TRBJ1-2; 8 bases fit TRBD1. CDR3 nucleotides: TGCGCCAGCAGCCAAACGACAGGGGTAGGGGGCTACACCTTC. It yields the protein CASSQTTGVGGYTF.